This paragraph reports one TCR beta chain. Its antigen is undetermined. Investigators divided CD4+ cells into CD45RA+ naive and CD45RA-negative memory subsets. Method: immunoSEQ multiplex PCR; TCRdb's copy keeps in-frame clones and lacks some. Of about 2.3 million clones listed, approximately 93% are singletons. These data belong to a study of shared clonotypes between healthy human individuals. Background on the study: Researchers assigned three CD4 naive, three CD4 memory, two CD8 naive and one CD8 memory plate to each donor.

Points from the study as a whole: Among donors, sharing of clonotypes was expected to be affected by sequencing depth. The study generally estimated greater richness for naive than memory subsets.

From germline, CDR1 is SGDLS and CDR2 YYNGEE. This CDR3 region has 15 residues. V lost 1 base to trimming and J lost 1 base, with 11 bases between them. The chain combines TRBV9 with TRBJ1-1; D is undetermined. Material: naive CD4+ T cells from PBMCs. Subset: CD45RA+ positively selected. The TCR comes from a man aged 18 to 30 in good health. Some clones in this sample may be carry-over from other donors' samples. CDR3 coding DNA: TGTGCCAGCAGCGTAAGATCAGATAAGAACACTGAAGCTTTCTTT. Its protein is CASSVRSDKNTEAFF.